The rows below give T cell receptor beta chains drawn from one sample of a study of blood T cell repertoires in COVID-19. Profiling relied on immunoSEQ multiplex PCR, and the TCRdb table lists in-frame clones only, not all of them. The repertoire consists of roughly 150,000 clones, with more than 75% occurring once and the leading ten covering approximately 10%. Sequenced material: peripheral blood. The receptors shown here come from a woman aged 70-85 years with COVID-19, enrolled during active disease. Both conserved end residues are part of each CDR3. Fields, in order: J gene, V gene, D gene, CDR3 length, clone size, CDR3 DNA, CDR3 protein. A D gene is named only where the DNA matches it firmly. For some rows the clone size is stated as once, few or many, or as a class when expanded; others skip it.

TRBJ2-2,TRBV7-2,.,14,.,TGTGCCAGCAGCTTAGCGGGGCTAACCGGGGAGCTGTTTTTT,CASSLAGLTGELFF
TRBJ2-5,TRBV18,.,20,once,TGTGCCAGCTCACCACGATTCTCCCCCTTAAGTGTGGAGACCCAAGAGACCCAGTACTTC,CASSPRFSPLSVETQETQYF
TRBJ2-5,TRBV27,TRBD2,14,once,TGTGCCAGCAGCCTGACTAGCGGGGGGGAGACCCAGTACTTC,CASSLTSGGETQYF
TRBJ1-4,TRBV7-9,.,14,.,TGTGCCAGCAGCTTAGCGGCAGGGGATGAAAAACTGTTTTTT,CASSLAAGDEKLFF
TRBJ1-4,TRBV7-9,TRBD1,14,.,TGTGCCAGCAGCCGGGACAGCTATAATGAAAAACTGTTTTTT,CASSRDSYNEKLFF
TRBJ2-1,TRBV11-1,.,16,.,TGTGCCAGCACCCAAGGGCAGGGTATTTCCTACAATGAGCAGTTCTTC,CASTQGQGISYNEQFF
TRBJ2-6,TRBV7-7,.,18,.,TGTGCCAGCAGCCCAGGGCCAAGTCAGGCCCCTGGGGCCAACGTCCTGACTTTC,CASSPGPSQAPGANVLTF
TRBJ1-4,TRBV9,.,15,.,TGTGCCAGCAGCGCAAGACGGGACTCTAATGAAAAACTGTTTTTT,CASSARRDSNEKLFF
TRBJ2-1,TRBV9,.,13,.,TGTGCCAGCAGCGTAGGGCCCAACCATGAGCAGTTCTTC,CASSVGPNHEQFF
TRBJ2-3,TRBV9,TRBD1,18,.,TGTGCCAGCAGCGCACCCCTCTCCGGACAGGACACCACAGATACGCAGTATTTT,CASSAPLSGQDTTDTQYF
TRBJ2-5,TRBV7-9,TRBD1,16,.,TGTGCCAGCAGCGCGTACAGGGGCGCGGGTCTGGAGACCCAGTACTTC,CASSAYRGAGLETQYF